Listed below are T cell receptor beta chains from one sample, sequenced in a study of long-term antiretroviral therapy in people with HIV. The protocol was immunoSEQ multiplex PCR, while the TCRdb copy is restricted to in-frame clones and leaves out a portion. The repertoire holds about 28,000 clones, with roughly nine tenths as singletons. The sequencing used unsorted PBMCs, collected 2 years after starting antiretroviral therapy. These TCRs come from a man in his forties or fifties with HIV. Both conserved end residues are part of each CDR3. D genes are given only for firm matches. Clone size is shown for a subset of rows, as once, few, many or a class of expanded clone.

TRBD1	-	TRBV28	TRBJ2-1	TGTGCCAGCAGTGCCACCGCCGGACAGGGGGCTTCCTACAATGAGCAGTTCTTC	CASSATAGQGASYNEQFF
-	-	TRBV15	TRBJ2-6	TGTGCCACCAGCAGAGGGAAGAGCTCTGGGGCCAACGTCCTGACTTTC	CATSRGKSSGANVLTF
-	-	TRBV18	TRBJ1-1	TGTGCCAGCTTTATAGGGGCCCAGAGGGCTGAAGCTTTCTTT	CASFIGAQRAEAFF
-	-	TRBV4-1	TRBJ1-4	TGCGCCAGCAGCCAAGATGCGACAGTTAATGAAAAACTGTTTTTT	CASSQDATVNEKLFF
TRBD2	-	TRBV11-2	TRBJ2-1	TGTGCCAGCACATCCTCTAGCGGCAACAATGAGCAGTTCTTC	CASTSSSGNNEQFF
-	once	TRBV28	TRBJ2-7	TGTGCCAGCAGGATCATCGGGGGAGACTACGAGCAGTACTTC	CASRIIGGDYEQYF
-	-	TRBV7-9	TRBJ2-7	TGTGCCAGCAGCTTGGGGTGGGGTAGCTACGAGCAGTACTTC	CASSLGWGSYEQYF
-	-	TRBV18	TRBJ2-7	TGTGCCAGCTCCTCGGACGGAGAGCAGTACTTC	CASSSDGEQYF
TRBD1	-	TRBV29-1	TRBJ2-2	TGCAGCGTTAAGAGGACAGGGGTCACCGGGGAGCTGTTTTTT	CSVKRTGVTGELFF
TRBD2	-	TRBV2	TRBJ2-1	TGTGCCAGCAGTGTGACTAGCGGGGGGAACAATGAGCAGTTCTTC	CASSVTSGGNNEQFF
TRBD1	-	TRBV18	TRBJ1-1	TGTGCCAGCTCACCGGCCGGGACAGGGAGCACTGAAGCTTTCTTT	CASSPAGTGSTEAFF
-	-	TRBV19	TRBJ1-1	TGTGCCAGTAGTTCGAAGGTACTGCCTTTCTTT	CASSSKVLPFF
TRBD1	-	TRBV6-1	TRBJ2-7	TGTGCCAGCAGGAGGACAGGGTCCTACGAGCAGTACTTC	CASRRTGSYEQYF
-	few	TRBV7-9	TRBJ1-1	TGTGCCAGCATGGGAATGAACACTGAAGCTTTCTTT	CASMGMNTEAFF
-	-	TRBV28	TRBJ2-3	TGTGCCAGCAATGAGAGACTCACAGATACGCAGTATTTT	CASNERLTDTQYF
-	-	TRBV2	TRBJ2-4	TGTGCCAGCACCTGGGGGGGGCTAGTAGCCAAAAACATTCAGTACTTC	CASTWGGLVAKNIQYF
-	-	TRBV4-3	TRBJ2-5	TGCGCCAGCAGCCAAGATACAGAACCCCACCAAGAGACCCAGTACTTC	CASSQDTEPHQETQYF
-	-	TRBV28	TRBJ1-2	TGTGCCAGCAGTTCGACCTGGGGGTCAGGGGCTATGCGGGGCTACACCTTC	CASSSTWGSGAMRGYTF
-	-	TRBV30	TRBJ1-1	TGTGCCTGGAGTGCTCGCCGGCGGACTGAAGCTTTCTTT	CAWSARRRTEAFF
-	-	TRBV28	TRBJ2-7	TGTGCCAGCAGTTTCGGGCAGTTCAGAGGATACGAGCAGTACTTC	CASSFGQFRGYEQYF
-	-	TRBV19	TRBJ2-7	TGTGCCAGTAGCCTTGATGGGGGGCGAGTCTACGAGCAGTACTTC	CASSLDGGRVYEQYF
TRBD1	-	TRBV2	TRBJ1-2	TGTGCCAGCAGTGAAATAGGGGGACAGGCGAGCTATGGCTACACCTTC	CASSEIGGQASYGYTF
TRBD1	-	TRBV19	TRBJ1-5	TGTGCCAGTAGTGCCGATGGGACAGCCTTTAATCAGCCCCAGCATTTT	CASSADGTAFNQPQHF
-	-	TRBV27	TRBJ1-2	TGTGCCAGCACTTCAGGCGGGGAGAGCCCGAAGAATGGCTACACCTTC	CASTSGGESPKNGYTF